These 27 T cell receptor beta chains were sequenced from one sample in a study. MiXCR was run by TCRdb on the RT-PCR reads, yielding one entry per CDR3 protein. The sample gives hundreds of thousands of distinct CDR3 sequences, 13% to 15% of which show up once; just over 3.5% is in the top ten. The source material was memory CD4+ T cells from blood. The receptors derive from a female donor in good health, serving as a healthy control.

This chain links TRBV24-1 with TRBJ1-5, with 7 positions matching TRBD1. The CDR3 is 15 residues long. CDR1 is KGHDR, CDR2 SFDVKD, per germline. V lost 7 bases to trimming and J lost 2 bases; unmatched junction nucleotides: 7. The CDR3 nucleotides are TGTGCCACCAGACCAGGGGGAGTCGGCAATCAGCCCCAGCATTTT. This sequence encodes CATRPGGVGNQPQHF.

The V and J genes are TRBV30 and TRBJ2-7; no definite D call. V dropped 4 bases and J dropped 9 bases, with 13 bases sitting between them. Germline loops: CDR1 GTSNPN, CDR2 SVGIG (reference sequence). The CDR3 is 11 amino acids. CDR3 nucleotides: TGTGCCTGGAACAACGGTGGGGTGCAGTACTTC. Amino acids: CAWNNGGVQYF. The whole variable domain, remainder taken from reference TRBV30 and TRBJ2-7, is SQTIHQWPATLVQPVGSPLSLECTVEGTSNPNLYWYRQAAGRGLQLLFYSVGIGQISSEVPQNLSASRPQDRQFILSSKKLLLSDSGFYLCAWNNGGVQYFGPGTRLTVT.

This chain links TRBV7-2 with TRBJ2-7; 8 nucleotides line up with TRBD2. V gave up 3 bases and J gave up 3 bases; unmatched junction bases: 7. This CDR3 is built from 15 residues. CDR1 is SGHTA and CDR2 is FQGNSA in the germline V gene. The CDR3 nucleotides read TGTGCCAGCAGCTTCGGGGGGGGCAGGGACTACGAGCAGTACTTC. This gives the protein CASSFGGGRDYEQYF.

In this sample, this clonotype turned up a few times. This chain links TRBV28 with TRBJ1-2; tentative D call: TRBD1 (6 bases). The V gene's germline CDR1 is MDHEN and CDR2 SYDVKM. The ends were cut back, 2 bases at V and 6 bases at J, with 16 bases in the middle. This CDR3 region has 15 residues. Here the CDR3 DNA reads TGTGCCAGCAGTTTAGTTTCTACGGGGGCGAATGGCTACACCTTC. It is translated as CASSLVSTGANGYTF.

This chain joins TRBV7-2 and TRBJ2-5; TRBD2 matches 10 bases. In germline, CDR1 is SGHTA, CDR2 FQGNSA. The CDR3 is 15 residues long. After removal of 5 bases from V and 4 bases from J, the junction contained 7 bases not matched to a gene. The CDR3 bases are TGTGCCAGCAGCCGTCTGGCTAGCGGGAGAGAGACCCAGTACTTC. It translates to CASSRLASGRETQYF.

The CDR3 loop reads CASSLAYGGGTEAFF. DNA of the CDR3: TGTGCCAGCAGCTTAGCGTACGGGGGAGGCACTGAAGCTTTCTTT. The chain carries TRBV7-2 and TRBJ1-1, with a tentative D call TRBD1 (5 bases). The CDR3 length is 15 residues. The V end lost 0 bases, the J end lost 4 bases, and 12 bases lay between the germline ends. Germline CDR1 SGHTA, CDR2 FQGNSA.

This sequence joins TRBV5-1 and TRBJ1-2; D remains ambiguous. Per germline, CDR1 SGHRS and CDR2 YFSETQ. This CDR3 is 15 amino acids long. The V end lost 2 bases, the J end lost 6 bases, and 17 bases lay between the germline ends. In nucleotides, the CDR3 is TGCGCCAGCAGCTTTTCCCCTGTGAGTAAGGATGGCTACACCTTC. This sequence encodes CASSFSPVSKDGYTF. Together with reference TRBV5-1 and TRBJ1-2, the CDR3 gives the full variable domain: KAGVTQTPRYLIKTRGQQVTLSCSPISGHRSVSWYQQTPGQGLQFLFEYFSETQRNKGNFPGRFSGRQFSNSRSEMNVSTLELGDSALYLCASSFSPVSKDGYTFGSGTRLTVV.

V and J are TRBV7-2 and TRBJ1-3; weak D call: TRBD1 (6 bases). CDR1 is SGHTA, CDR2 FQGNSA, per germline. The CDR3 runs to 15 residues. V gave up 4 bases and J gave up 1 base, with 11 bases separating them. The CDR3 coding sequence is TGTGCCAGCAGCTGGAACAGGGCTTCTGGAAACACCATATATTTT. Translated, it gives CASSWNRASGNTIYF.

This clonotype turned up a few times. The chain combines TRBV20-1 with TRBJ1-4; weak D call: TRBD1 (6 bases). The CDR3 sequence is 13 residues long. The germline V gene has CDR1 DFQATT and CDR2 SNEGSKA (reference sequence). This CDR3 is CSAPGRGFEKLFF. DNA for the CDR3: TGCAGCGCCCCAGGGAGGGGGTTTGAAAAACTGTTTTTT.

This clonotype came up many times. The rearrangement links TRBV29-1 to TRBJ2-1; possibly TRBD1 for D (5 bases). V shed 8 bases and J shed 0 bases, with 14 bases lying between them. CDR1 SQVTM and CDR2 ANQGSEA come from the germline V gene. The CDR3 runs 14 residues. This CDR3 is CSIRAFTSYNEQFF. The CDR3 nucleotides are TGCAGCATCAGGGCCTTTACCTCCTACAATGAGCAGTTCTTC.

This chain uses TRBV28 with TRBJ2-1, with 7 bases lining up with TRBD2. V was clipped by 6 bases and J by 4 bases; unmatched bases: 6. The CDR3 is made up of 14 amino acids. Germline V gives CDR1 MDHEN, CDR2 SYDVKM. The DNA for the CDR3 is TGTGCCAGCAGATGGGAGGGGTCATACAATGAGCAGTTCTTC. It specifies CASRWEGSYNEQFF.

This clonotype was seen only a few times. This chain connects TRBV28 to TRBJ2-7, with 8 bases lining up with TRBD1. Germline CDR1 is MDHEN and CDR2 is SYDVKM. The CDR3 length is 14 residues. Losses at the gene ends were 6 bases for V and 0 bases for J; bases not matched to a gene: 4. The CDR3 DNA sequence: TGTGCCAGCAGCCAGGGACAGGCCTCCTACGAGCAGTACTTC. Encoded protein: CASSQGQASYEQYF. Drawing the rest from reference TRBV28 and TRBJ2-7, the complete variable domain is DVKVTQSSRYLVKRTGEKVFLECVQDMDHENMFWYRQDPGLGLRLIYFSYDVKMKEKGDIPEGYSVSREKKERFSLILESASTNQTSMYLCASSQGQASYEQYFGPGTRLTVT.

The rearrangement uses TRBV5-6 and TRBJ1-2, with a weak D call TRBD1 (6 bases). Germline V gene lookup returns CDR1 SGHDT and CDR2 YYEEEE. This CDR3 is 14 amino acids long. The V and J ends lost 0 bases and 6 bases respectively, with 12 bases between them. The CDR3, as DNA: TGTGCCAGCAGCTTGGTACAGGGAGGAGATGGCTACACCTTC. It specifies CASSLVQGGDGYTF.

This clonotype was recorded a few times. This chain uses TRBV20-1 with TRBJ2-1; 9 bases match TRBD2. CDR3 length: 16 residues. V shed 6 bases, J shed 0 bases, and the junction held 9 bases outside the gene matches. Looked up from germline, CDR1 is DFQATT and CDR2 is SNEGSKA (reference sequence). This chain's CDR3 is CSALSFSGSSYNEQFF. The CDR3 bases are TGCAGTGCCCTAAGCTTTAGCGGGAGCTCCTACAATGAGCAGTTCTTC.

The sample holds a few counts of this clonotype. V and J are TRBV12-3 or TRBV12-4 and TRBJ2-1; a possible D gene is TRBD2 (6 bases). The CDR3 contains 15 residues. Trimming shortened V by 2 bases and J by 6 bases, and 14 bases separated the two germline ends. The CDR3 DNA follows: TGTGCCAGCAGTTTAACCCCCTTAGCGGTCAATGAGCAGTTCTTC. Translating gives CASSLTPLAVNEQFF.

This clonotype was recorded many times. This chain uses TRBV7-9 with TRBJ2-3, with D maybe TRBD1 (5 bases). CDR1 is SEHNR, CDR2 FQNEAQ, per germline (reference sequence). V was cut by 5 bases and J by 0 bases, with 15 bases left in between. CDR3 length: 16 residues. The CDR3: CASSPTANPSTDTQYF. CDR3 coding DNA: TGTGCCAGCAGCCCGACAGCGAACCCTAGCACAGATACGCAGTATTTT.

Regarding this clonotype: This may be a read error: a much more frequent sequence differs by one nucleotide. The chain employs TRBV20-1 and TRBJ2-1, with 9 bases lining up with TRBD1. The CDR3 is 15 residues long. In germline, CDR1 is DFQATT, CDR2 SNEGSKA (reference sequence). The trim removed 4 bases at V and 5 bases at J, leaving 9 bases unmatched. The DNA for the CDR3 is TGCAGTGCTAAGCTCTGGGACAGGGCTAACAATGAGCAGTTCTTC. Protein: CSAKLWDRANNEQFF.

A few counts support this clonotype. The chain couples TRBV18 to TRBJ2-3; no definite D call. Germline values: CDR1 KGHSH, CDR2 LQKENI. The CDR3 extends over 14 amino acids. V was trimmed by 3 bases and J by 3 bases, leaving 10 bases between them. CDR3 nucleotide sequence: TGTGCCAGCTCACCCCTACTGGGTACAGATACGCAGTATTTT. This codes for CASSPLLGTDTQYF.

This clonotype turned up a few times. The rearrangement links TRBV11-2 to TRBJ1-2; D is possibly TRBD1 (5 bases). V was pared by 2 bases and J by 4 bases, with 17 bases between. The CDR3 contains 16 residues. Germline-derived CDR1 and CDR2 are SGHAT and FQNNGV. The CDR3 spells CASSLFGRGQGYGYTF. CDR3 bases: TGTGCCAGCAGCTTATTCGGGCGGGGCCAGGGCTATGGCTACACCTTC.

This CDR3 is CSARGGTSRMVDEQFF. DNA of the CDR3: TGCAGTGCCCGGGGCGGGACTAGTAGAATGGTGGATGAGCAGTTCTTC. The chain combines TRBV20-1 with TRBJ2-1, with 8 bases aligning to TRBD2. The CDR3 sequence is 16 residues long. Germline CDR1 is DFQATT and CDR2 is SNEGSKA (reference sequence). V trimming: 6 bases; J trimming: 8 bases; junction bases outside the gene matches: 18.

This clonotype has more than one count but fewer than ten. The chain employs TRBV7-9 and TRBJ1-4, with D maybe TRBD1 (5 bases). The CDR3 has 14 amino acids. Per the germline V gene, CDR1 is SEHNR and CDR2 is FQNEAQ (reference sequence). V gave up 2 bases and J gave up 5 bases, with 9 bases separating them. The CDR3 sequence is CASSLFQGNEKLFF. CDR3 coding DNA: TGTGCCAGCAGCTTATTTCAGGGAAATGAAAAACTGTTTTTT.

This chain connects TRBV10-3 to TRBJ2-2, with 7 nucleotides matching TRBD1. With V trimmed by 8 bases and J by 5 bases, 14 bases remained unmatched. The CDR3 has 16 residues. Per the germline V gene, CDR1 is ENHRY and CDR2 is SYGVKD. CDR3 nucleotide sequence: TGTGCCATCTCTAGATCCGGGCAGGGGGTTACCGGGGAGCTGTTTTTT. This gives the protein CAISRSGQGVTGELFF.

In its sample, this clonotype was seen a few times. The chain has TRBV7-3 and TRBJ2-5; D is perhaps TRBD1 or TRBD2 (6 bases each). CDR3 length: 15 residues. The germline CDR1 and CDR2 sequences are SGHTA and FQGTGA. V was clipped by 6 bases and J by 2 bases, with 16 bases between them. CDR3 loop: CASSTGGRDQETQYF. The CDR3 coding sequence is TGTGCCAGCAGTACCGGGGGCCGGGATCAAGAGACCCAGTACTTC. Full variable domain (remainder filled in from reference TRBV7-3 and TRBJ2-5): GAGVSQTPSNKVTEKGKYVELRCDPISGHTALYWYRQSLGQGPEFLIYFQGTGAADDSGLPNDRFFAVRPEGSVSTLKIQRTERGDSAVYLCASSTGGRDQETQYFGPGTRLLVL.

This chain connects TRBV20-1 to TRBJ2-5; D is perhaps TRBD1 (5 bases). This CDR3 is built from 13 residues. CDR1 is DFQATT and CDR2 is SNEGSKA in the germline V gene (reference sequence). Trimming cost V 2 bases and J 3 bases, with 10 bases left between them. The CDR3 bases are TGCAGTGCTAGACCCGGACACGAAGAGACCCAGTACTTC. Amino acid sequence: CSARPGHEETQYF.

This clonotype came up a few times. This chain connects TRBV30 to TRBJ2-1; the D gene is possibly TRBD2 (6 bases). The length of the CDR3 is 14 residues. Deletions cut 3 bases from V and 2 bases from J, with 11 bases between. Germline-derived CDR1 and CDR2 are GTSNPN and SVGIG (reference sequence). CDR3 sequence: CAWSLGRTYNEQFF. DNA of the CDR3: TGTGCCTGGAGCTTAGGGAGGACCTACAATGAGCAGTTCTTC.

This clonotype showed up many times. The CDR3 spells CASSPGGGGTEAFF. Written as DNA, the CDR3 is TGTGCCAGCAGCCCCGGGGGGGGCGGCACTGAAGCTTTCTTT. The rearrangement joins TRBV12-3 or TRBV12-4 to TRBJ1-1; TRBD1 might be the D (6 bases). The ends were cut back, 6 bases at V and 4 bases at J, with 15 bases in the middle. This CDR3 comprises 14 residues.

The sample holds a few counts of this clonotype. The V call is TRBV29-1, the J call TRBJ1-3; the match to TRBD1 covers 10 bases. Germline V gene sequence: CDR1 SQVTM, CDR2 ANQGSEA. V dropped 3 bases and J dropped 7; count of bases not matched to a gene: 3. This CDR3 has 13 residues. The CDR3 DNA is TGCAGCGTTGAGGGACAGGGGTGGAACACCATATATTTT. Translation gives CSVEGQGWNTIYF.